A single sample is the source of the 10 T cell receptor beta chains below, sequenced in a study of T-cell memory formation after mild COVID-19. TCRdb used MiXCR to reprocess the 5' RACE reads, holding one entry per CDR3 protein. Among 210,000 or so distinct CDR3 sequences listed, around 20% were seen once. The sequenced sample was PBMCs or a T cell subset sorted from them (not recorded which). The receptors stem from an adult woman who had mild COVID-19 (a few samples of this study predate the infection). Cell type and time point are not known.

This clonotype showed up just a few times. The DNA for the CDR3 is TGTGCCAGCAGTAACCCTGGACCGGCTAACTATGGCTACACCTTC. Translation: CASSNPGPANYGYTF. This chain connects TRBV6-1 to TRBJ1-2; D call uncertain. Germline V gene sequence: CDR1 MNHNS, CDR2 SASEGT. V lost 5 bases to trimming and J lost 0 bases, with 13 bases between them. This CDR3 has 15 amino acids.

DNA for the CDR3: TGTGCCAGCAGCGGACCCCCTTTTCTCTCTGGGGCCAACGTCCTGACTTTC. Translation gives CASSGPPFLSGANVLTF. The genes are TRBV9 and TRBJ2-6; no clear D gene. This CDR3 spans 17 amino acids. CDR1 is SGDLS, CDR2 YYNGEE, per germline. The V gene lost 3 bases and the J gene lost 0 bases, with 13 bases spanning the gap.

This clonotype came up a few times. The chain joins TRBV12-3 or TRBV12-4 to TRBJ1-1, with TRBD1 matching 7 bases. J gave up 11 bases and V 6 bases, and 6 bases lay outside the gene matches. The CDR3 is 11 residues long. The CDR3 loop reads CASSLGTDAFF. CDR3 nucleotide sequence: TGTGCCAGCAGCCTCGGGACAGATGCTTTCTTT.

The chain is built from TRBV6-1 and TRBJ1-1; 10 bases line up with TRBD1. The CDR3 extends over 17 amino acids. Germline V lookup: CDR1 MNHNS, CDR2 SASEGT. J lost 4 bases, V lost 5 bases, and 13 bases had no gene match. The CDR3 region is CASSLQDRGLGSTEAFF. The CDR3 bases are TGTGCCAGCAGTTTACAAGACAGGGGGCTTGGTAGCACTGAAGCTTTCTTT.

For the CDR3, the DNA is TGTGCCAGCAGTCATCTCGGAGGATTGACCGAGACCCAGTACTTC. Residues: CASSHLGGLTETQYF. The chain recombines TRBV12-3 or TRBV12-4 with TRBJ2-5, with a weak D call TRBD2 (5 bases). This CDR3 has 15 residues. V was cut by 5 bases and J by 5 bases, with 18 bases left in between.

The rearrangement joins TRBV5-6 to TRBJ2-4, with a tentative D call TRBD1 (5 bases). In germline, CDR1 is SGHDT, CDR2 YYEEEE. The CDR3 is 17 residues long. V lost 6 bases and J lost 4, with 23 bases in between. In nucleotides, the CDR3 is TGTGCCAGCACAGGGTCCCCGAGCAATGCGGCGAAAAACATTCAGTACTTC. Translating gives CASTGSPSNAAKNIQYF.

This clonotype was found a few times. The chain has TRBV5-1 and TRBJ1-3; D call uncertain. In germline, CDR1 is SGHRS, CDR2 YFSETQ. The CDR3 consists of 15 residues. V was clipped by 2 bases and J by 4 bases, with 13 bases between them. As DNA, the CDR3 is TGCGCCAGCAGCTTCCTACCTATACGAGGAAACACCATATATTTT. It is translated as CASSFLPIRGNTIYF.

This clonotype was picked up a small number of times. This rearrangement joins TRBV20-1 to TRBJ1-1; D gene ambiguous. Trimming removed 6 bases from V and 0 bases from J, with 14 bases in between. The length of the CDR3 is 14 residues. Germline assignment: CDR1 DFQATT and CDR2 SNEGSKA (reference sequence). CDR3 sequence (DNA): TGCAGTGCGGGATTAGGAGTCATGAACACTGAAGCTTTCTTT. This translates into CSAGLGVMNTEAFF.

In this sample, this clonotype turned up once. The J gene is TRBJ2-4, the V gene TRBV4-1, with D uncertain. V lost 2 bases and J 5 bases, leaving 7 bases between the germline ends. The germline V gene encodes CDR1 MGHRA and CDR2 YSYEKL. The CDR3 is made up of 13 amino acids. In DNA form, the CDR3 reads TGCGCCAGCAGCCAATTTAGGGAAAACATTCAGTACTTC. Translated, it gives CASSQFRENIQYF.

This clonotype was counted a few times. The chain has TRBV24-1 and TRBJ1-5; no clear D gene. This CDR3 has 14 residues. Germline V lookup: CDR1 KGHDR, CDR2 SFDVKD. The V gene lost 6 bases and the J gene lost 0 bases, with 8 bases spanning the gap. In DNA, the CDR3 is TGTGCCACCAGTCAGGTGAATAGCAATCAGCCCCAGCATTTT. The encoded protein is CATSQVNSNQPQHF.